This TCR beta chain was documented in a study of blood T cell repertoires in COVID-19 (dated by TCRdb to the early 2020s). Study-wide context: Samples from collaborators originated in the United States, Italy and Spain and spanned both the acute and convalescent phases of COVID-19. The material from the prospective study consisted of cDNA or gDNA derived from T cells, B-cell-depleted T cells, or PBMCs. Subjects who had been exposed to COVID-19, were actively infected with it, or had recovered from it provided the deeply sampled blood TCRbeta repertoires that made up the dataset. The repertoires were made available in a free public database intended to serve as a resource for research on the immune response to SARS-CoV-2. Samples were obtained from the ongoing ImmuneRACE study (first 160 participants) and from approximately 1,200 subjects provided by 6 global collaborators. The sample metadata nearly always contained a de-identified subject ID, COVID-19 status, age in years and sex. Where available, HLA class I and class II types were obtained from metadata supplied by the sample provider rather than from assay-based typing.

Each collaborating institution followed its own protocols to collect whole blood in K2EDTA tubes. For TCRbeta analysis, collaborators shipped samples as frozen whole blood, isolated PBMCs, or DNA extracted from either of those sample types. Points the paper makes about the study in general: The amount of clinical and demographic metadata varied by source and participant and was provided uncurated.

From the cysteine through the phenylalanine, the CDR3 covers 12 amino acids. Only CDR3 DNA remains: 36 bases, in frame from the first base. From the germline V gene (reference sequence), CDR1 is LGHDT and CDR2 is YNNKEL. V and J are truncated by 5 bases and 5 bases respectively, leaving an intervening sequence of 9 bases. Details on this clone: This receptor's antigen is unknown. The sample holds no much larger clone one base away, and base qualities are not on file.

TCRbeta CDR3 regions were amplified from genomic DNA by means of the immunoSEQ Assay, a bias-controlled multiplex PCR. In the paper's pipeline: The number of nucleated cells in each sample was estimated by amplification of reference gene primers within the assay. To quantify the absolute abundance of each unique TCRbeta CDR3 rearrangement, sequence reads were collapsed and filtered. For each sample, productive Simpson clonality was calculated as the square root of Simpson's diversity index across productive rearrangements. The source is immuneACCESS, and TCRdb retained only in-frame sequences with V and J called. Part of the clones is not carried over; for the studies checked, unresolved V genes explain less than half of this, and the remainder is unexplained. D and trimming were read from the DNA, whereas the V and J calls and clone size are those reported in that table. Within this sample are more than 90,000 clones, with 85% of them counted one time only. About two fifths of the sample is held by the ten biggest clonotypes.

This TCR derives from a man of 80 years or more with acute or convalescent COVID-19. Rearrangement joined TRBV3-1 (or the pseudogene TRBV3-2) to TRBJ2-5; the D gene cannot be resolved reliably. The sequenced sample consisted of peripheral blood. The CDR3 region reads CASSSRSETQYF. The sequenced DNA is TGTGCCAGCAGCTCACGGTCTGAGACCCAGTACTTC.